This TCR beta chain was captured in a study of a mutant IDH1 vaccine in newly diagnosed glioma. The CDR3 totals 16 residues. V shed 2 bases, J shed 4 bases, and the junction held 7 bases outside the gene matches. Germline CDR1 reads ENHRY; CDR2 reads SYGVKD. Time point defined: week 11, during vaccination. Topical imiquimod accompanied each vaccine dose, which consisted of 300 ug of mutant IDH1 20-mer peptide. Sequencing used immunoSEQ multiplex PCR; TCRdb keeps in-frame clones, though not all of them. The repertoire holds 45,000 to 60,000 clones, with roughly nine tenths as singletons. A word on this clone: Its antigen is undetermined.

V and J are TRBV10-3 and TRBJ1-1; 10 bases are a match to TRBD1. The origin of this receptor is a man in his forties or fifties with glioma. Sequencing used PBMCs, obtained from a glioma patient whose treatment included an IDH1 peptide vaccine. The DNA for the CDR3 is TGTGCCATCAGTGAGCTTCGGACAGGGGGAGTCACTGAAGCTTTCTTT. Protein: CAISELRTGGVTEAFF.